This record covers a single T cell receptor (beta chain). No antigen is known for it. Each CDR3 protein is one row after TCRdb ran MiXCR on the PCR reads. The sample lists some 66,000 distinct CDR3 sequences, about 20% occurring once. V lost 3 bases to trimming and J lost 6 bases, with 15 bases between them. Germline lookup yields CDR1 SGHVS and CDR2 FNYEAQ. The CDR3 spans 15 residues. The data are from a study of molecular identifiers for immune sequencing clone quantification. Study background: In replicates, RNA from around 20,000 or 100,000 naive CD8 cells was divided five ways and four parts were sequenced. Study observations and caveats: Clones above 20 RNA copies contained over 98% of effector molecules and under 1% of naive molecules.

The sequenced sample consisted of naive CD8+ T cells from blood, with Jurkat cell RNA spiked in. Regarding subset: FACS-sorted CD8+CD4-CCR7+CD45RA+ naive T cells. J is TRBJ2-1 and V is TRBV7-6; D is tentatively TRBD1 or TRBD2 (5 bases each). This receptor was taken from a human donor in good health. Some libraries in this study had Jurkat cell RNA spiked in. The CDR3 region has the DNA TGTGCCAGCAGCTTCAACTACGGGGCAGGCAATGAGCAGTTCTTC. As protein: CASSFNYGAGNEQFF.